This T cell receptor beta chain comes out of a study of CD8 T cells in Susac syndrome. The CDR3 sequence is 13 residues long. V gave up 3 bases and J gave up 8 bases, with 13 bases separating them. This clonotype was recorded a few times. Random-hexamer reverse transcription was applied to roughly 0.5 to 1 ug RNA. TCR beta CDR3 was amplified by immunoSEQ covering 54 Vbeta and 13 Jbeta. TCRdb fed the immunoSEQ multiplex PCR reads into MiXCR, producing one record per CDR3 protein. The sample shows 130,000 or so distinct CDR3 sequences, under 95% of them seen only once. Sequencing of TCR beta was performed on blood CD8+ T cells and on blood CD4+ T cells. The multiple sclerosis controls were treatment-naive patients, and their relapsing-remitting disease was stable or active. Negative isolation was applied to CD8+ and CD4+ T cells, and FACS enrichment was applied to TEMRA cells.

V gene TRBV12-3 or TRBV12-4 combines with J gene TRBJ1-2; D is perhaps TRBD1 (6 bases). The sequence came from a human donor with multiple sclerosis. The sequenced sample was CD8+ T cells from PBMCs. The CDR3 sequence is CASSLGGARGYTF. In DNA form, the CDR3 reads TGTGCCAGCAGTTTGGGGGGCGCGAGGGGCTACACCTTC.